The clone carrying this T cell receptor (beta chain) came up a few times. These data come from a study of shared clonotypes between healthy human individuals. V shed 2 bases and J shed 6 bases, with 10 bases lying between them. The CDR3 spans 13 residues. From germline, CDR1 is GTSNPN and CDR2 SVGIG (reference sequence). The method was immunoSEQ multiplex PCR; TCRdb's version includes in-frame clones alone and lacks a portion of them. The top ten hold under 0.6% of the sample, which has approximately 1,000,000 clones, approximately 80% seen once. This TCR was recovered from a man between 18 and 35 years old in good health. Some clones in this sample may be carry-over from other donors' samples. V and J are TRBV30 and TRBJ1-4; D might be TRBD1 (6 bases). Sequencing was carried out using memory CD4+ T cells from PBMCs. Subset indicated: CD45RA-negative fraction. The CDR3 here is CAWSRGADEKLFF. Here the CDR3 DNA reads TGTGCCTGGAGTCGGGGGGCGGATGAAAAACTGTTTTTT. Full variable domain (remainder filled in from reference TRBV30 and TRBJ1-4): SQTIHQWPATLVQPVGSPLSLECTVEGTSNPNLYWYRQAAGRGLQLLFYSVGIGQISSEVPQNLSASRPQDRQFILSSKKLLLSDSGFYLCAWSRGADEKLFFGSGTQLSVL.